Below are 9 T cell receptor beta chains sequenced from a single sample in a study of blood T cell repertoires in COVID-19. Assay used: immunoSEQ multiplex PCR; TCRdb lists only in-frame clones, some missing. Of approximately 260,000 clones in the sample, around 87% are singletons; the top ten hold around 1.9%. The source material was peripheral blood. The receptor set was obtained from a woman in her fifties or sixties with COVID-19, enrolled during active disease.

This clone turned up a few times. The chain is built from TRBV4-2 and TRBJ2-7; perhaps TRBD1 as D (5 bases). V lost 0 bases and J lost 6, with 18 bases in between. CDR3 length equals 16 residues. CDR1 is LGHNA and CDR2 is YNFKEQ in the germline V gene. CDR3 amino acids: CASSQETGAVGFEQYF. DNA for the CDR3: TGTGCCAGCAGCCAAGAAACAGGCGCAGTTGGATTCGAGCAGTACTTC.

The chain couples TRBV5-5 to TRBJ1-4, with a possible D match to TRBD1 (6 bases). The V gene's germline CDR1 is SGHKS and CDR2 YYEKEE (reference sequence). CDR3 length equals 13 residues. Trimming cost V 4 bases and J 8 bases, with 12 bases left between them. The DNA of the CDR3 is TGTGCCAGCAGCCCGACTCAGGGGGAAAAACTGTTTTTT. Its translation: CASSPTQGEKLFF.

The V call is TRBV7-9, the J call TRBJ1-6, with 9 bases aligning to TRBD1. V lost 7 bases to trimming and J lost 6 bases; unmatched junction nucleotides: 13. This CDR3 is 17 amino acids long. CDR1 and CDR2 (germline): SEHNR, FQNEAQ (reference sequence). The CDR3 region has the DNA TGTGCCAGCACCCCTGTTGGGACAGGGATCTTTAATTCACCCCTCCACTTT. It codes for CASTPVGTGIFNSPLHF.

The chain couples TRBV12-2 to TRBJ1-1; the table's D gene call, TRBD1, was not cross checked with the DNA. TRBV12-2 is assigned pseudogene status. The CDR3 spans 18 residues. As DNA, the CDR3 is TGTGCAAGTCGCTCCTCCGCCCGGACAGGGAAGGAGGACACTGAAGCTTTCTTT. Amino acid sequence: CASRSSARTGKEDTEAFF.

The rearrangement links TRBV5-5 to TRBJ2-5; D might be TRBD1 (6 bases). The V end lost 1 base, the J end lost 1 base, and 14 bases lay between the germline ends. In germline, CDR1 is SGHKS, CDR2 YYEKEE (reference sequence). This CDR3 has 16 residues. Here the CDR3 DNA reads TGTGCCAGCAGCTTGCTCCCGGACAGAGCCCAAGAGACCCAGTACTTC. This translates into CASSLLPDRAQETQYF. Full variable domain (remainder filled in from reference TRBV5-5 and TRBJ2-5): DAGVTQSPTHLIKTRGQQVTLRCSPISGHKSVSWYQQVLGQGPQFIFQYYEKEERGRGNFPDRFSARQFPNYSSELNVNALLLGDSALYLCASSLLPDRAQETQYFGPGTRLLVL.

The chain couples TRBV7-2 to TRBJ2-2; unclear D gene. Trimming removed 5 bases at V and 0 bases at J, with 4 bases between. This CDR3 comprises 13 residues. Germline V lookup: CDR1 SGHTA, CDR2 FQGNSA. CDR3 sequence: CASSPANTGELFF. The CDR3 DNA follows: TGTGCCAGCAGCCCAGCGAACACCGGGGAGCTGTTTTTT.

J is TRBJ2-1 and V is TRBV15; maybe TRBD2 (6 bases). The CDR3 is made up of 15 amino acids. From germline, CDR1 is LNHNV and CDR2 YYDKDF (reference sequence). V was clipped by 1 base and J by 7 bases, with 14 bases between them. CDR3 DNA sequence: TGTGCCACCAGCAGAGGCCGGGGGACGGTGAATGAGCAGTTCTTC. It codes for CATSRGRGTVNEQFF.

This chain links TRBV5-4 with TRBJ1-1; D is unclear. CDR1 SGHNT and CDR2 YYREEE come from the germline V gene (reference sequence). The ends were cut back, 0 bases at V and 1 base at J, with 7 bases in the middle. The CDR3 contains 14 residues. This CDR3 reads CASSLGGENTEAFF. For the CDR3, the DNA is TGTGCCAGCAGCTTGGGGGGAGAGAACACTGAAGCTTTCTTT.

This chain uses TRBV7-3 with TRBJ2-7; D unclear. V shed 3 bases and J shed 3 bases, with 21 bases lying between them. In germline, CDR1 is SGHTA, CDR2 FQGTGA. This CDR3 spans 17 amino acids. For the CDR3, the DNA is TGTGCCAGCAGCTTTATGACTCTTTTCCCCCCTCTCTACGAGCAGTACTTC. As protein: CASSFMTLFPPLYEQYF.